The clone carrying this T cell receptor beta chain appeared a few times. Its antigen remains unknown. These data come from a study of T cell responses to AZD1222 COVID-19 vaccine. Overall study findings and caveats: A rise in Spike-specific TCR breadth and depth followed two AZD1222 doses.

Sequencing used immunoSEQ multiplex PCR; TCRdb keeps in-frame clones, though not all of them. The profile shows approximately 75,000 clones, roughly 87% of them singletons. This sample comprised peripheral blood, obtained 28 days after the second AZD1222 dose. The TCR sequence derives from an adult who received the AZD1222 COVID-19 vaccine.

The CDR3 sequence: CASSITTGTAYEQYF. DNA for the CDR3: TGTGCCAGCAGCATCACAACCGGGACAGCCTACGAGCAGTACTTC. V is TRBV7-9 and J is TRBJ2-7; 7 nucleotides line up with TRBD1. The length of the CDR3 is 15 residues. V trimming: 5 bases; J trimming: 2 bases; junction bases outside the gene matches: 9. In germline, CDR1 is SEHNR, CDR2 FQNEAQ (reference sequence). The variable domain in full, completed from reference TRBV7-9 and TRBJ2-7, reads DTGVSQNPRHKITKRGQNVTFRCDPISEHNRLYWYRQTLGQGPEFLTYFQNEAQLEKSRLLSDRFSAERPKGSFSTLEIQRTEQGDSAMYLCASSITTGTAYEQYFGPGTRLTVT.